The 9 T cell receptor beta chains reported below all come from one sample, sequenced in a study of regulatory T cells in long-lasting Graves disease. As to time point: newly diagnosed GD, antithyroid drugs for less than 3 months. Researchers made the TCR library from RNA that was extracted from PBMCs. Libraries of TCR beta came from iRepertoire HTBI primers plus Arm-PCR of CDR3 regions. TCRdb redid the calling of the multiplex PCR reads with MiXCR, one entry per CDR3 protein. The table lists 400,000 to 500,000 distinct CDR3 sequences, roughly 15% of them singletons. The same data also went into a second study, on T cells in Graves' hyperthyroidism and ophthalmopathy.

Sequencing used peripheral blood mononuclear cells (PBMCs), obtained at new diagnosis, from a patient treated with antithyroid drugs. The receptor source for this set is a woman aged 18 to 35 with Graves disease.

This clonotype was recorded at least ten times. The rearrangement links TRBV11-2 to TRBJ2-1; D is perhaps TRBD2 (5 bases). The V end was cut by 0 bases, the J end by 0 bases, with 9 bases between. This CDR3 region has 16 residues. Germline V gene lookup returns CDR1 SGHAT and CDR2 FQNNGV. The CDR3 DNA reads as TGTGCCAGCAGCTTAGAGATGGGGAGCTCCTACAATGAGCAGTTCTTC. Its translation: CASSLEMGSSYNEQFF.

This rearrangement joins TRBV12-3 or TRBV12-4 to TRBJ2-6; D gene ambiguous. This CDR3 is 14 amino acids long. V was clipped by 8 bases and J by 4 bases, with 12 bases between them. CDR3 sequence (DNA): TGTGCCAGCCTAGTCGCGGCCGGGGCCAACGTCCTGACTTTC. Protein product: CASLVAAGANVLTF.

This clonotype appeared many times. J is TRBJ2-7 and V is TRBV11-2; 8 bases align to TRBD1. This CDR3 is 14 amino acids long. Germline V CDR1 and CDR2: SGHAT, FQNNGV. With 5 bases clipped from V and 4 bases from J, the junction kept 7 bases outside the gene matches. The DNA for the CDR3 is TGTGCCAGCAGCCCCTGGGACAGGCCATACGAGCAGTACTTC. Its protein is CASSPWDRPYEQYF.

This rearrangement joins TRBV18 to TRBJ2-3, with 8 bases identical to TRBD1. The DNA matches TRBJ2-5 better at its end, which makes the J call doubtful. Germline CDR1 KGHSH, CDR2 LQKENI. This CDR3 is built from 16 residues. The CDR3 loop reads CASSPGTGHNGETQYF. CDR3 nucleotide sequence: TGTGCCAGCTCCCCCGGGACAGGCCACAATGGGGAGACCCAGTACTTC.

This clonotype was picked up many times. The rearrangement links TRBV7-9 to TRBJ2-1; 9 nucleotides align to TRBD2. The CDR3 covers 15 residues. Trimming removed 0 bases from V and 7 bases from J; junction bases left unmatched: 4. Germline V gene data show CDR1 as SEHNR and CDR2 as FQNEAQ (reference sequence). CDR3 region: CASSLAREGINEQFF. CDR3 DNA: TGTGCCAGCAGCTTAGCGCGGGAGGGGATTAATGAGCAGTTCTTC.

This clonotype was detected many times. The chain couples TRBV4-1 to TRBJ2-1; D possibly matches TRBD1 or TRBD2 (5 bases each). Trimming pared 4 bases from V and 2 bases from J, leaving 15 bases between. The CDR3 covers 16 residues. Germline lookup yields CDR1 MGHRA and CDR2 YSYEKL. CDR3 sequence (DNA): TGCGCCAGCAGCCCCTCCGGGACCGGAACCTACAATGAGCAGTTCTTC. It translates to CASSPSGTGTYNEQFF.

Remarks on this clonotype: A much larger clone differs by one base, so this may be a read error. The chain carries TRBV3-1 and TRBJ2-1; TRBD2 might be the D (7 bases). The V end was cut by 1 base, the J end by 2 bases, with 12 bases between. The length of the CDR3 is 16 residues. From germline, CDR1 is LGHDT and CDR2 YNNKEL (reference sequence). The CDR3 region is CASSQGGGSPYNEQFF. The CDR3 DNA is TGTGCCAGCAGCCAAGGGGGGGGCTCGCCCTACAATGAGCAGTTCTTC.

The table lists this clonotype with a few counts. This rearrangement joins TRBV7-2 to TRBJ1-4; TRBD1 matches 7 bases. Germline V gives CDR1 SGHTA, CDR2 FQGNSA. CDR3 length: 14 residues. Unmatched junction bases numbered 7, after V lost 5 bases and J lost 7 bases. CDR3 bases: TGTGCCAGCAGCCTCGGGAGGACAGGTGAAAAACTGTTTTTT. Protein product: CASSLGRTGEKLFF.

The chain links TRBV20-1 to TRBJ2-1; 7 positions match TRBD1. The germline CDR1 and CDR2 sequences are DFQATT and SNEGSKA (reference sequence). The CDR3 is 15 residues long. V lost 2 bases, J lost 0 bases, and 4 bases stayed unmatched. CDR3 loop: CSARTGESSYNEQFF. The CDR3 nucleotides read TGCAGTGCTAGAACAGGGGAAAGCTCCTACAATGAGCAGTTCTTC.